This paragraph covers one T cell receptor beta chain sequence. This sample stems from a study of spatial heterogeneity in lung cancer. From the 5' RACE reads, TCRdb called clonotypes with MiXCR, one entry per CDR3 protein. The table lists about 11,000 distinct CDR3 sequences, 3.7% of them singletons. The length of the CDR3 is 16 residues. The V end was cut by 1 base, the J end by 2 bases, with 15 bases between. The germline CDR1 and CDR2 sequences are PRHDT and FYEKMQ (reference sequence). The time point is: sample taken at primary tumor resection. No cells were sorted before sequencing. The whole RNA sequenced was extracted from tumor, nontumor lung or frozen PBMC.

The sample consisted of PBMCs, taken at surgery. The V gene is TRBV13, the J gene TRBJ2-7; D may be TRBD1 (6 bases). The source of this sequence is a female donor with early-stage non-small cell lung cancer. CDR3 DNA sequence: TGTGCCAGCAGCTTAGAGGGGGTGCCAGGGGCCTACGAGCAGTACTTC. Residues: CASSLEGVPGAYEQYF.